One and the same sample provided the 24 T cell receptor beta chains below, sequenced in a study of shared clonotypes between healthy human individuals. Sequenced by immunoSEQ multiplex PCR; TCRdb stores in-frame clones only, minus some. The sample contains under 550,000 clones, 90% to 97% of which appear only once. The sequenced sample was naive CD4+ T cells sorted from blood. Described subset: CD45RA+ positively selected. The origin of the receptors is a woman in her 30s in good health.

This clone appeared once. The chain joins TRBV5-1 to TRBJ2-3; D unclear. Germline V CDR1 and CDR2: SGHRS, YFSETQ. Trimming removed 4 bases from V and 2 bases from J, with 8 bases in between. This CDR3 region has 13 residues. In DNA, the CDR3 is TGCGCCAGCAGCGGCCCGGACACAGATACGCAGTATTTT. Its translation is CASSGPDTDTQYF.

This clone is a singleton in its sample. The chain joins TRBV6-1 to TRBJ1-5; D is possibly TRBD1 (5 bases). V gave up 4 bases and J gave up 5 bases, with 9 bases separating them. This CDR3 comprises 13 residues. Germline V gene sequence: CDR1 MNHNS, CDR2 SASEGT. As DNA, the CDR3 is TGTGCCAGCAGTGCAGGGTTTGATCAGCCCCAGCATTTT. It encodes CASSAGFDQPQHF.

The J gene is TRBJ2-1, the V gene TRBV7-2; TRBD2 matches 11 bases. The CDR3 covers 15 residues. Per the germline V gene, CDR1 is SGHTA and CDR2 is FQGNSA. After removal of 4 bases from V and 3 bases from J, the junction contained 2 bases not matched to a gene. The CDR3 coding sequence is TGTGCCAGCAGCTCGACTAGCGGGGACTACAATGAGCAGTTCTTC. Encoded protein: CASSSTSGDYNEQFF.

The chain links TRBV5-8 to TRBJ2-1; a weak D match, TRBD1 (6 bases). The CDR3 contains 15 residues. From germline, CDR1 is SGHTS and CDR2 YDEGEE. Between the trimmed V and J ends, which lost 0 bases and 4 bases, there was a span of 11 bases. The CDR3 is CASSLGDTTYNEQFF. The CDR3 DNA follows: TGTGCCAGCAGCTTGGGGGACACAACATACAATGAGCAGTTCTTC. Filled out from reference TRBV5-8 and TRBJ2-1, the complete variable domain reads EAGVTQSPTHLIKTRGQQATLRCSPISGHTSVYWYQQALGLGLQFLLWYDEGEERNRGNFPPRFSGRQFPNYSSELNVNALELEDSALYLCASSLGDTTYNEQFFGPGTRLTVL.

This chain uses TRBV11-3 with TRBJ1-5, with D uncertain. The CDR3 runs 13 residues. Per germline, CDR1 SGHNT and CDR2 YENEEA. V lost 5 bases and J 4 bases, leaving 9 bases between the germline ends. CDR3 nucleotide sequence: TGTGCCAGCAGCCCCGGGCTAAATCAGCCCCAGCATTTT. Its translation: CASSPGLNQPQHF.

The chain links TRBV6-6 to TRBJ1-3, with a weak D call TRBD1 (5 bases). The CDR3 runs 14 residues. Germline V CDR1 and CDR2: MNHNY, SVGAGI (reference sequence). V dropped 6 bases and J dropped 2 bases, with 11 bases sitting between them. CDR3 residues: CASSPRGTGNTIYF. The CDR3, as DNA: TGTGCCAGCAGCCCTCGGGGGACTGGAAACACCATATATTTT.

The chain is built from TRBV19 and TRBJ1-5, with D possibly being TRBD1 (6 bases). The CDR3 loop spans 16 amino acids. Germline V gives CDR1 LNHDA, CDR2 SQIVND (reference sequence). V dropped 6 bases and J dropped 6 bases, with 21 bases sitting between them. The CDR3 spells CASRGGAAGVSQPQHF. CDR3 sequence (DNA): TGTGCCAGTAGGGGGGGCGCGGCAGGGGTGAGTCAGCCCCAGCATTTT.

The J gene is TRBJ2-7, the V gene TRBV28; a possible D gene is TRBD2 (5 bases). Trimming took 5 bases from V and 2 from J, leaving 19 bases between them. Germline values: CDR1 MDHEN, CDR2 SYDVKM. This CDR3 contains 16 residues. The CDR3, as DNA: TGTGCCAGCAGTGGACGGGTCGAGGGTCCCCCCTACGAGCAGTACTTC. Translating it yields CASSGRVEGPPYEQYF. The full variable domain, rest sourced from reference TRBV28 and TRBJ2-7, is DVKVTQSSRYLVKRTGEKVFLECVQDMDHENMFWYRQDPGLGLRLIYFSYDVKMKEKGDIPEGYSVSREKKERFSLILESASTNQTSMYLCASSGRVEGPPYEQYFGPGTRLTVT.

The chain couples TRBV2 to TRBJ2-6, with 10 bases identical to TRBD1. Trimming cost V 11 bases and J 4 bases; bases outside gene matches: 8. Germline V gives CDR1 SNHLY, CDR2 FYNNEI. This CDR3 is 15 amino acids long. The CDR3 region is CAGGTGDSGANVLTF. Here the CDR3 DNA reads TGTGCCGGCGGGACAGGGGATTCCGGGGCCAACGTCCTGACTTTC.

The chain recombines TRBV15 with TRBJ1-4; D unresolved. This CDR3 comprises 12 residues. Trimming shortened V by 6 bases and J by 8 bases, and 10 bases separated the two germline ends. From germline, CDR1 is LNHNV and CDR2 YYDKDF (reference sequence). CDR3 sequence: CATSLGEEKLFF. The DNA of the CDR3 is TGTGCCACCAGTTTGGGAGAAGAAAAACTGTTTTTT.

The chain joins TRBV6-6 to TRBJ1-1, with a possible D match to TRBD1 (5 bases). Trimming removed 10 bases from V and 4 bases from J, with 13 bases in between. The CDR3 totals 12 residues. CDR1 MNHNY and CDR2 SVGAGI come from the germline V gene (reference sequence). The CDR3 DNA sequence: TGTGCCACGGGCCCGGGGGGCACTGAAGCTTTCTTT. Its protein is CATGPGGTEAFF.

As concerns this clone: Other DNA sequences within the sample encode an identical CDR3. This chain uses TRBV5-1 with TRBJ1-2, with D unclear. Trimming took 1 base from V and 4 from J, leaving 11 bases between them. This CDR3 contains 14 residues. Per germline, CDR1 SGHRS and CDR2 YFSETQ. The CDR3: CASSLTSGSYGYTF. In nucleotides, the CDR3 is TGCGCCAGCAGCTTGACCTCAGGTTCCTATGGCTACACCTTC.

In its sample, this clone was seen once. V usage is TRBV21-1 and J usage is TRBJ2-1; the DNA was not used to check the table's D call, TRBD2. TRBV21-1 is a pseudogene. The CDR3 contains 17 residues. The CDR3 sequence: CASSRRTPTRLYNEQFF. In DNA, the CDR3 is TGTGCCAGCAGCCGACGCACCCCTACGCGGCTCTACAATGAGCAGTTCTTC.

V is TRBV2 and J is TRBJ2-1, with 10 bases that match TRBD2. This CDR3 has 17 amino acids. After removal of 7 bases from V and 0 bases from J, the junction contained 9 bases not matched to a gene. From germline, CDR1 is SNHLY and CDR2 FYNNEI. The CDR3, as DNA: TGTGCCAGCACTCAATCACTAGCGGGGAGCTCCTACAATGAGCAGTTCTTC. Amino acid sequence: CASTQSLAGSSYNEQFF.

The V call is TRBV10-1, the J call TRBJ2-1; 13 nucleotides align to TRBD2. The length of the CDR3 is 15 residues. Germline-derived CDR1 and CDR2 are WNHNN and SYGVQD (reference sequence). With 5 bases clipped from V and 7 bases from J, the junction kept 5 bases outside the gene matches. CDR3 residues: CASSRTSGRVNEQFF. The CDR3 DNA reads TGCGCCAGCAGTCGTACTAGCGGGAGGGTTAATGAGCAGTTCTTC.

The V call is TRBV5-1, the J call TRBJ2-5; the match to TRBD1 covers 7 bases. V gave up 4 bases and J gave up 1 base; unmatched junction bases: 7. CDR1 is SGHRS and CDR2 is YFSETQ in the germline V gene. The CDR3 sequence is 15 residues long. The chain's CDR3 is CASSPDRALQETQYF. The DNA of the CDR3 is TGCGCCAGCAGCCCAGACAGGGCCCTCCAAGAGACCCAGTACTTC.

The sample holds one count of this clone. The chain carries TRBV7-8 and TRBJ1-5; D might be TRBD1 (5 bases). Germline V gene data show CDR1 as SGHVS and CDR2 as FQNEAQ. The CDR3 runs to 12 residues. V gave up 2 bases and J gave up 8 bases, with 7 bases separating them. CDR3 coding DNA: TGTGCCAGCAGCTTATGGGGCGAGCCCCAGCATTTT. Amino acid sequence: CASSLWGEPQHF.

The V gene is TRBV19, the J gene TRBJ1-2; no clear D gene. Germline CDR1 reads LNHDA; CDR2 reads SQIVND (reference sequence). The CDR3 contains 13 residues. Trimming left V 4 bases short and J 8 bases short, with 14 bases between. In DNA, the CDR3 is TGTGCCAGTAGTACCCGGGAAGGCGTCGGCTACACCTTC. Translated, it gives CASSTREGVGYTF.

The rearrangement uses TRBV28 and TRBJ2-7; a weak D match, TRBD1 (6 bases). V was pared by 5 bases and J by 0 bases, with 11 bases between. The germline CDR1 and CDR2 sequences are MDHEN and SYDVKM. The CDR3 runs to 14 residues. Here the CDR3 reads CASSPHRDSYEQYF. DNA for the CDR3: TGTGCCAGCAGTCCGCACAGGGACTCCTACGAGCAGTACTTC.

The gene calls are TRBV7-9 and TRBJ2-7, with TRBD2 matching over 13 bases. The CDR3 extends over 18 amino acids. J was trimmed by 2 bases and V by 5 bases; bases with no gene match: 12. CDR1 is SEHNR, CDR2 FQNEAQ, per germline (reference sequence). Written as DNA, the CDR3 is TGTGCCAGCAGCGCAACAACCCTAACTAGCGGGAGGGCCTACGAGCAGTACTTC. It is translated as CASSATTLTSGRAYEQYF.

The chain has TRBV28 and TRBJ2-7, with a tentative D call TRBD1 (5 bases). Trimming pared 6 bases from V and 6 bases from J, leaving 9 bases between. The CDR3 totals 11 residues. In germline, CDR1 is MDHEN, CDR2 SYDVKM. CDR3 in amino acids: CASSRALEQYF. In DNA, the CDR3 is TGTGCCAGCAGCAGGGCCCTCGAGCAGTACTTC.

The chain joins TRBV7-6 to TRBJ2-5; no clear D gene. Judging by the DNA end, TRBJ2-7 fits better; the J call may be wrong. The CDR3 runs to 15 residues. CDR1 and CDR2 (germline): SGHVS, FNYEAQ. CDR3 sequence (DNA): TGTGCCAGCAGCTTAGCGTACTCCCAGTCCTACGAGCAGTACTTC. Translation: CASSLAYSQSYEQYF.

CDR3 sequence reads: CASSKMNTQYF. CDR3 in DNA: TGTGCCAGCAGCAAAATGAATACGCAGTATTTT. The chain uses TRBV21-1 and TRBJ2-3. TRBV21-1 has pseudogene status. CDR3 size: 11 residues.

The rearrangement joins TRBV28 to TRBJ2-7; 13 bases fit TRBD2. CDR3 length: 18 amino acids. Trimming took 6 bases from V and 4 from J; bases not matched to a gene: 15. CDR1 is MDHEN and CDR2 is SYDVKM in the germline V gene. CDR3 region: CASSIIRGLAGVGYEQYF. The CDR3 nucleotides are TGTGCCAGCAGCATAATCCGCGGACTAGCGGGAGTTGGGTACGAGCAGTACTTC. Looking up the rest from reference TRBV28 and TRBJ2-7 gives the full variable domain: DVKVTQSSRYLVKRTGEKVFLECVQDMDHENMFWYRQDPGLGLRLIYFSYDVKMKEKGDIPEGYSVSREKKERFSLILESASTNQTSMYLCASSIIRGLAGVGYEQYFGPGTRLTVT.